This TCR beta chain was recovered during a study of post-analysis software for immune sequencing data. Overall study: The cohort encompassed relapsing-remitting, secondary progressive and progressive-relapsing multiple sclerosis disease courses.

CDR3 length equals 15 residues. With 3 bases removed from V and 6 bases from J, the gap between germline ends came to 17 bases. cDNA libraries of TCR beta carried unique molecular identifiers. One entry per CDR3 protein, called by TCRdb with MiXCR from the PCR reads. This table has about 430,000 distinct CDR3 sequences, more than 30% appearing once. A remark on this clonotype: Its specificity is unknown.

General observations from the study: The authors found that F measure strongly co-clustered same-batch samples. The normalized Chao1 diversity of multiple sclerosis patients was significantly lower than that of controls. Relative to controls, patients had five TRBV segments at higher frequency, with TRBV5-6, TRBV5-1 and TRBV20-1 among these.

The genes are TRBV12-3 or TRBV12-4 and TRBJ1-2; a weak D match, TRBD1 (5 bases). This sequence originates from a girl under 10 years old with multiple sclerosis. The specimen was blood. CDR3 in amino acids: CASSFRAGGRDGYTF. The CDR3 DNA reads as TGTGCCAGCAGTTTCAGGGCAGGTGGACGGGATGGCTACACCTTC.